These T cell receptor beta chains were read from a single sample in a study of Graves' ophthalmopathy and Graves' hyperthyroidism. Each CDR3 protein is one row after TCRdb ran MiXCR on the multiplex PCR reads. This table holds about 620,000 distinct CDR3 sequences, approximately 21% found once. Sequencing used peripheral blood. Receptors originate from a woman aged 18-29 years with stable Graves' hyperthyroidism. Some clones in this sample may be carry-over from other donors' samples. CDR3s include the opening cysteine and the closing phenylalanine or tryptophan. A D gene is named only where the DNA matches it firmly. Clone size appears in some rows only: once, few, many, or a class for an expanded clone.

d_gene: .; v_gene: TRBV9; abundance: .; j_gene: TRBJ1-3; CDR3aa: CASSADGTLGNTIYF; CDR3nt: TGTGCCAGCAGCGCCGACGGGACCCTTGGAAACACCATATATTTT
d_gene: TRBD1; v_gene: TRBV20-1; abundance: many; j_gene: TRBJ2-7; CDR3aa: CSAPPGQGAYEQYF; CDR3nt: TGCAGTGCTCCCCCCGGACAGGGGGCATACGAGCAGTACTTC
d_gene: .; v_gene: TRBV9; abundance: .; j_gene: TRBJ1-1; CDR3aa: CASGKQRAGDTEAFF; CDR3nt: TGTGCCAGCGGGAAACAAAGGGCGGGGGACACTGAAGCTTTCTTT
d_gene: TRBD2; v_gene: TRBV11-1; abundance: many; j_gene: TRBJ2-4; CDR3aa: CASSWGTSGRDENIQYF; CDR3nt: TGTGCCAGCAGCTGGGGGACTAGCGGGAGAGACGAAAACATTCAGTACTTC
d_gene: .; v_gene: TRBV9; abundance: few; j_gene: TRBJ2-2; CDR3aa: CASGRGEGDTGELFF; CDR3nt: TGTGCCAGCGGGAGGGGGGAAGGCGACACCGGGGAGCTGTTTTTT
d_gene: .; v_gene: TRBV12-3/TRBV12-4; abundance: many; j_gene: TRBJ1-2; CDR3aa: CASSSPRQGRDYGYTF; CDR3nt: TGTGCCAGCAGTTCCCCCCGGCAGGGGCGTGACTATGGCTACACCTTC
d_gene: .; v_gene: TRBV6-5; abundance: many; j_gene: TRBJ1-1; CDR3aa: CASSYPDTEAFF; CDR3nt: TGTGCCAGCAGTTACCCTGACACTGAAGCTTTCTTT
d_gene: TRBD2; v_gene: TRBV9; abundance: .; j_gene: TRBJ2-2; CDR3aa: CASSVGLAHNTGELFF; CDR3nt: TGTGCCAGCAGCGTAGGACTAGCTCATAACACCGGGGAGCTGTTTTTT
d_gene: .; v_gene: TRBV18; abundance: many; j_gene: TRBJ2-5; CDR3aa: CASSPWADQETQYF; CDR3nt: TGTGCCAGCTCACCATGGGCAGATCAAGAGACCCAGTACTTC
d_gene: .; v_gene: TRBV12-3/TRBV12-4; abundance: many; j_gene: TRBJ2-2; CDR3aa: CASTRQAMNTGELFF; CDR3nt: TGTGCCAGCACCCGACAGGCGATGAACACCGGGGAGCTGTTTTTT
d_gene: TRBD1; v_gene: TRBV11-3; abundance: many; j_gene: TRBJ1-5; CDR3aa: CASSFRDRGGNQPQHF; CDR3nt: TGTGCCAGCAGCTTCCGGGACAGGGGAGGTAATCAGCCCCAGCATTTT
d_gene: .; v_gene: TRBV27; abundance: .; j_gene: TRBJ1-1; CDR3aa: CASSAYRERNTEAFF; CDR3nt: TGTGCCAGCAGTGCATACAGGGAGAGGAACACTGAAGCTTTCTTT
d_gene: .; v_gene: TRBV2; abundance: many; j_gene: TRBJ1-1; CDR3aa: CASTGEIEAFF; CDR3nt: TGTGCCAGCACGGGGGAGATTGAAGCTTTCTTT
d_gene: TRBD1; v_gene: TRBV11-2; abundance: many; j_gene: TRBJ1-2; CDR3aa: CASRATGGISYTF; CDR3nt: TGTGCCAGCAGAGCCACAGGGGGCATAAGCTACACCTTC
d_gene: TRBD2; v_gene: TRBV5-1; abundance: .; j_gene: TRBJ2-5; CDR3aa: CASSAGTSRETQYF; CDR3nt: TGCGCCAGCAGCGCCGGGACTAGCCGAGAGACCCAGTACTTC
d_gene: TRBD1; v_gene: TRBV6-5; abundance: few; j_gene: TRBJ2-5; CDR3aa: CASSYADRVQETQYF; CDR3nt: TGTGCCAGCAGTTACGCCGACAGGGTCCAAGAGACCCAGTACTTC
d_gene: .; v_gene: TRBV6-5; abundance: many; j_gene: TRBJ1-2; CDR3aa: CASSYSRGYGYTF; CDR3nt: TGTGCCAGCAGTTACTCGAGGGGCTATGGCTACACCTTC